The clone carrying this T cell receptor (beta chain) was counted many times. Its target is not known. The data stem from a study of response to subunit inactivated influenza vaccine. Findings and limits, study-wide: With each seasonal influenza vaccination, the authors suggested, few new T cells are recruited.

Germline assignment: CDR1 LGHNA and CDR2 YNFKEQ. The CDR3 has 14 residues. With 4 bases removed from V and 3 bases from J, the gap between germline ends came to 9 bases. TCRdb passed the RT-PCR reads through MiXCR, listing each CDR3 protein once. The sample lists roughly 460,000 distinct CDR3 sequences; roughly 9.7% were seen once. The rearrangement joins TRBV4-2 to TRBJ2-2; no definite D call. Sample: PBMCs from blood, taken more than 35 days after vaccination. The sequence was obtained from a man in his forties or fifties who received an inactivated influenza vaccine. The CDR3 protein is CASSRSWDTGELFF. The CDR3 DNA sequence: TGTGCCAGCAGCCGTAGTTGGGACACCGGGGAGCTGTTTTTT.